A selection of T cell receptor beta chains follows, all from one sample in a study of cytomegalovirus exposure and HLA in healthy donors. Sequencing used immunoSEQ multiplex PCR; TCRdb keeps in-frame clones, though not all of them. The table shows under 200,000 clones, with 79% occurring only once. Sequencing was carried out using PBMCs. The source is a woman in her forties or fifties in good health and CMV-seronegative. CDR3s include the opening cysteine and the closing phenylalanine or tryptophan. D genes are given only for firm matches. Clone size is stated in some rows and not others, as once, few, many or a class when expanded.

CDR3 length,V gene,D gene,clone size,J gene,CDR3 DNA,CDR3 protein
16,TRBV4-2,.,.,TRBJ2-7,TGTGCCAGCAGCCCCGAAGGAGGGGGCTCTTCCTACGAGCAGTACTTC,CASSPEGGGSSYEQYF
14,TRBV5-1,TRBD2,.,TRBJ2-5,TGCGCCAGCAGCTTGGCTGGGGGGGGAGAGACCCAGTACTTC,CASSLAGGGETQYF
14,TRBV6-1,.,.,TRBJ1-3,TGTGCCAGCGGTCAGGTACGCTCTGGAAACACCATATATTTT,CASGQVRSGNTIYF
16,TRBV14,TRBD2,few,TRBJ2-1,TGTGCCAGCAGCCACGGGGGGGGGCGGACAGACAATGAGCAGTTCTTC,CASSHGGGRTDNEQFF
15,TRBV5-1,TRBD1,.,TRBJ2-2,TGCGCCAGCGGACCCGGGACAGGGGGCAACGGGGAGCTGTTTTTT,CASGPGTGGNGELFF
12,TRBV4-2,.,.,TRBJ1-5,TGTGCCAGCAGCCCCGGGGGGGGACACCAGCATTTT,CASSPGGGHQHF
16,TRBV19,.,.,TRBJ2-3,TGTGCCAGTGGCAATATATCAGGGGGGCCCACAGATACGCAGTATTTT,CASGNISGGPTDTQYF
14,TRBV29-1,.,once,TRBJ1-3,TGCAGCGTTGAAGATGGAGGAGCCGGGAACACCATATATTTT,CSVEDGGAGNTIYF
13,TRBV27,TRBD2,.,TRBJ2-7,TGTGCCAGCAGTTTAACCGCGGGAGGAGAGCAGTACTTC,CASSLTAGGEQYF
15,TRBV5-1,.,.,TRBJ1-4,TGCGCCAGCAGCGGATCCGGGACTTCAAATGAAAAACTGTTTTTT,CASSGSGTSNEKLFF
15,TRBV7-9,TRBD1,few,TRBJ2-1,TGTGCCAGCAGCGGACAGGGGGCCGGTTCGAATGAGCAGTTCTTC,CASSGQGAGSNEQFF
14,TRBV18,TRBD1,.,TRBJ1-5,TGTGCCAGCTCACCCGGACAGGGCCGGGATCCCCAGCATTTT,CASSPGQGRDPQHF
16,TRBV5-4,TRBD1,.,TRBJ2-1,TGTGCCAGCAGCTTTTCCCAGGGGGTCCCGGGGAATGAGCAGTTCTTC,CASSFSQGVPGNEQFF
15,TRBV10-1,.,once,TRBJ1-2,TGCGCCAGCAGTGAATACAGGGAAGCGGACTATGGCTACACCTTC,CASSEYREADYGYTF
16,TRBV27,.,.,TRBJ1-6,TGTGCCAGCAGTTTGGGCAATCCCTCCTATAATTCACCCCTCCACTTT,CASSLGNPSYNSPLHF
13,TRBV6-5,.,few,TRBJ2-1,TGTGCCAGCAGTCCCGGGGACTCCCGAGAGCAGTTCTTC,CASSPGDSREQFF
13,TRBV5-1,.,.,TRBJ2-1,TGCGCCAGCAGCTCCCTTGGGGCCAATGAGCAGTTCTTC,CASSSLGANEQFF
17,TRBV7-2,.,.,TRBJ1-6,TGTGCCAGCAGCTTAGCTTCTAGGACAGCGCTTAATTCACCCCTCCACTTT,CASSLASRTALNSPLHF
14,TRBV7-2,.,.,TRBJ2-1,TGTGCCAGCAGCTTAGTTACAGGGTGGGATGAGCAGTTCTTC,CASSLVTGWDEQFF
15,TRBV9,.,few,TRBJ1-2,TGTGCCAGCAGCGCACAATTTCAGGGCGGCGATGGCTACACCTTC,CASSAQFQGGDGYTF
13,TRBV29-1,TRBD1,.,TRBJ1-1,TGCAGCGCCACGGACAGGGCCAACACTGAAGCTTTCTTT,CSATDRANTEAFF
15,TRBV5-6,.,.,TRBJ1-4,TGTGCCAGCAGCTTGGCCCGGTCAGACAGAGAAAAACTGTTTTTT,CASSLARSDREKLFF
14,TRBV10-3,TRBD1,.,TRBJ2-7,TGTGCCATCGGGATAACAGGGGGTACCTACGAGCAGTACTTC,CAIGITGGTYEQYF
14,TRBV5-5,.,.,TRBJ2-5,TGTGCCAGCAGCTTGGGGGCAGCCCAAGAGACCCAGTACTTC,CASSLGAAQETQYF
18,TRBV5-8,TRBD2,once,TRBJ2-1,TGTGCCAGCCACAGGGTCGGGACTAGCGGGAGTTCCTACAATGAGCAGTTCTTC,CASHRVGTSGSSYNEQFF
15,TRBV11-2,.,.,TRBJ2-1,TGTGCCAGCAGCTTAGGAGGGAGCTCCTACAATGAGCAGTTCTTC,CASSLGGSSYNEQFF
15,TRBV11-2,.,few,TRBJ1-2,TGTGCCAGCAGCCACCAGGGGAGGGAGGACTATGGCTACACCTTC,CASSHQGREDYGYTF
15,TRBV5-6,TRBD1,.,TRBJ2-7,TGTGCCAGCAGCTTGGGGGGACAGGAGGCCTACGAGCAGTACTTC,CASSLGGQEAYEQYF
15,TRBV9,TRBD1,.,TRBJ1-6,TGTGCCAGCAGCGCTATGGGACAGGGAGCTTCACCCCTCCACTTT,CASSAMGQGASPLHF
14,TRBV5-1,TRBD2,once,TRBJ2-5,TGCGCCAGCAGCTTGACTAGCGGTCAAGAGACCCAGTACTTC,CASSLTSGQETQYF
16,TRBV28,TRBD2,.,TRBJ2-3,TGTGCCAGCAGTTTCAGGCGGGGGGGCTCGACAGATACGCAGTATTTT,CASSFRRGGSTDTQYF
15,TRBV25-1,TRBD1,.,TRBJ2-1,TGTGCCAGCATCCCAACCAGGGAGAGACAGGGGGAGCAGTTCTTC,CASIPTRERQGEQFF
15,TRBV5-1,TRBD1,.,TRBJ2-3,TGCGCCAGCAGCTTGTCCGGGACAGGGGTTGATACGCAGTATTTT,CASSLSGTGVDTQYF
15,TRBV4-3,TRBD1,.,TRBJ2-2,TGCGCCAGCAGCCCTGGACAGGGTCGGACCGGGGAGCTGTTTTTT,CASSPGQGRTGELFF
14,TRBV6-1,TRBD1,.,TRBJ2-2,TGTGCCAGCAGAAGACAGGGGGCCGTCGGGGAGCTGTTTTTT,CASRRQGAVGELFF
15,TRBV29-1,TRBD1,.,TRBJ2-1,TGCAGCGTGAGGACAGGGTACAGCTCCTACAATGAGCAGTTCTTC,CSVRTGYSSYNEQFF
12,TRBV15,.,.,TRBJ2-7,TGTGCCACCAGCAGGGACTACTACGAGCAGTACTTC,CATSRDYYEQYF